These 22 T cell receptor beta chains were sequenced from one sample in a study of blood T cell repertoires in COVID-19 (dated by TCRdb to the early 2020s). Libraries were built with the immunoSEQ multiplex PCR assay. TCRdb carries this immuneACCESS record with in-frame sequences only. Its versions omit some clonotypes, under half of them owing to an unresolved V gene in the studies checked, with the rest unexplained. This sample is represented by tens of thousands of clones; about 85% of them were singletons. 22% of the sample rests with the top ten. Sequencing was done on a sample of peripheral blood. The receptor source for this set is an elderly woman with COVID-19, enrolled during active disease.

This clone was recorded only once. This chain uses TRBV5-1 with TRBJ1-1; the D is unclear. V was clipped by 5 bases and J by 1 base, with 15 bases between them. CDR1 and CDR2 (germline): SGHRS, YFSETQ. This CDR3 is built from 15 residues. DNA for the CDR3: TGCGCCAGCAGTTTTGCCTTGAGGGAGAACACTGAAGCTTTCTTT. This gives the protein CASSFALRENTEAFF.

V gene TRBV19 combines with J gene TRBJ2-3, with D possibly TRBD2 on 6 matching bases. The germline CDR1 and CDR2 sequences are LNHDA and SQIVND (reference sequence). Trimming pared 8 bases from V and 4 bases from J, leaving 13 bases between. CDR3 size: 13 residues. The CDR3 is CASSGGVADTQYF. The DNA for the CDR3 is TGTGCCAGTTCGGGCGGGGTAGCAGATACGCAGTATTTT.

The rearrangement joins TRBV9 to TRBJ1-2, with D unresolved. The CDR3 spans 14 residues. Germline lookup yields CDR1 SGDLS and CDR2 YYNGEE. Trimming removed 0 bases from V and 4 bases from J, with 10 bases in between. The CDR3 spells CASSVGQRTYGYTF. In DNA, the CDR3 is TGTGCCAGCAGCGTAGGACAACGAACCTATGGCTACACCTTC.

This clone was counted once. The chain has TRBV6-5 and TRBJ1-2; 8 positions agree with TRBD1. Germline assignment: CDR1 MNHEY and CDR2 SVGAGI. After removal of 6 bases from V and 4 bases from J, the junction contained 10 bases not matched to a gene. This CDR3 is 15 amino acids long. This chain's CDR3 is CASRTTGGRVYGYTF. DNA for the CDR3: TGTGCCAGCAGGACAACAGGGGGAAGAGTCTATGGCTACACCTTC.

V usage is TRBV6-5 and J usage is TRBJ1-2; TRBD1 might be the D (6 bases). Germline lookup yields CDR1 MNHEY and CDR2 SVGAGI. V lost 5 bases and J 9 bases, leaving 22 bases between the germline ends. The CDR3 is made up of 15 amino acids. The CDR3 loop is CASSRQRTVEMSYTF. CDR3 bases: TGTGCCAGCAGTCGGCAACGGACAGTTGAGATGAGCTACACCTTC.

This clone was found a few times. The rearrangement links TRBV12-3 or TRBV12-4 to TRBJ2-2; D is unresolved. With 2 bases removed from V and 6 bases from J, the gap between germline ends came to 7 bases. The CDR3 spans 13 residues. The CDR3 DNA sequence: TGTGCCAGCAGTTTAATGGCGGCCGGGGAGCTGTTTTTT. It is translated as CASSLMAAGELFF.

The rearrangement uses TRBV4-2 and TRBJ1-4; 8 bases agree with TRBD1. Germline-derived CDR1 and CDR2 are LGHNA and YNFKEQ. The length of the CDR3 is 16 residues. V gave up 1 base and J gave up 5 bases; unmatched junction bases: 6. The DNA of the CDR3 is TGTGCCAGCAGCCAAGTCGGACAGGGTCTGAATGAAAAACTGTTTTTT. Protein: CASSQVGQGLNEKLFF.

This chain links TRBV2 with TRBJ1-6; D is ambiguous. Trimming cost V 7 bases and J 5 bases, with 12 bases left between them. CDR1 is SNHLY, CDR2 FYNNEI, per germline. The CDR3 spans 14 residues. CDR3 DNA sequence: TGTGCCAGCATATTACAAGGAGATAATTCACCCCTCCACTTT. Translating gives CASILQGDNSPLHF.

The rearrangement links TRBV10-3 to TRBJ2-7; D is undetermined. V lost 0 bases to trimming and J lost 0 bases, with 12 bases between them. The CDR3 covers 16 residues. CDR1 and CDR2 from the germline V gene are ENHRY and SYGVKD. CDR3 nucleotide sequence: TGTGCCATCAGTGAGTCTCTTTCGATTAGCTCCTACGAGCAGTACTTC. It is translated as CAISESLSISSYEQYF.

The CDR3 sequence is CASSRGTVLAGDSYEQYF. DNA of the CDR3: TGCGCCAGCAGCCGCGGGACAGTCCTAGCGGGGGACTCCTACGAGCAGTACTTC. The chain employs TRBV5-1 and TRBJ2-7; 10 bases agree with TRBD2. Unmatched junction bases numbered 13, after V lost 4 bases and J lost 0 bases. CDR1 SGHRS and CDR2 YFSETQ come from the germline V gene. This CDR3 region has 18 residues.

This chain connects TRBV18 to TRBJ2-6, with 9 nucleotides matching TRBD1. Germline V CDR1 and CDR2: KGHSH, LQKENI. The V segment lost 3 bases and the J segment 4 bases; nucleotides outside the gene matches: 4. This CDR3 contains 16 residues. CDR3 DNA: TGTGCCAGCTCACCCACAGGGGGCGACGGGGCCAACGTCCTGACTTTC. Protein sequence: CASSPTGGDGANVLTF.

This rearrangement joins TRBV2 to TRBJ2-2, with TRBD2 matching 8 bases. The CDR3 is 15 residues long. Germline V CDR1 and CDR2: SNHLY, FYNNEI. V shed 8 bases, J shed 1 base, and the junction held 6 bases outside the gene matches. CDR3 sequence (DNA): TGTGCCAGCCGCTTCAGCGGGGGGAACACCGGGGAGCTGTTTTTT. The encoded protein is CASRFSGGNTGELFF.

The chain joins TRBV12-3 or TRBV12-4 to TRBJ1-1; tentative D call: TRBD1 (5 bases). Trimming left V 5 bases short and J 5 bases short, with 12 bases between. The CDR3 has 13 amino acids. CDR3 protein: CASSKGEGTEAFF. CDR3 coding DNA: TGTGCCAGCAGTAAAGGGGAGGGGACTGAAGCTTTCTTT.

This clone was observed a few times. The chain links TRBV18 to TRBJ1-1; the match to TRBD1 covers 9 bases. V gave up 4 bases and J gave up 4 bases; unmatched junction bases: 10. The CDR3 extends over 16 amino acids. Looked up from germline, CDR1 is KGHSH and CDR2 is LQKENI. The CDR3: CASSLGSGTGSTEAFF. The CDR3 DNA reads as TGTGCCAGCTCACTCGGATCCGGGACAGGGTCCACTGAAGCTTTCTTT.

The table lists this clone with a count of one. This chain uses TRBV2 with TRBJ1-4; D may be TRBD1 (5 bases). The CDR3 has 15 amino acids. Germline CDR1 SNHLY, CDR2 FYNNEI. V lost 7 bases and J lost 7, with 19 bases in between. CDR3 in DNA: TGTGCCAGCACCCGAAGTGGGGAAAGGGGTGAAAAACTGTTTTTT. Its protein is CASTRSGERGEKLFF. The full variable domain, with the rest looked up from reference TRBV2 and TRBJ1-4, is EPEVTQTPSHQVTQMGQEVILRCVPISNHLYFYWYRQILGQKVEFLVSFYNNEISEKSEIFDDQFSVERPDGSNFTLKIRSTKLEDSAMYFCASTRSGERGEKLFFGSGTQLSVL.

J is TRBJ2-7 and V is TRBV19, with D possibly TRBD1 on 5 matching bases. With 4 bases removed from V and 2 bases from J, the gap between germline ends came to 12 bases. Germline V gene data show CDR1 as LNHDA and CDR2 as SQIVND (reference sequence). This CDR3 spans 14 amino acids. Here the CDR3 reads CASSKGWETYEQYF. The CDR3 bases are TGTGCCAGTAGTAAGGGGTGGGAAACCTACGAGCAGTACTTC.

V is TRBV29-1 and J is TRBJ1-1; D remains unclear. V dropped 7 bases and J dropped 1 base, with 10 bases sitting between them. Germline CDR1 is SQVTM and CDR2 is ANQGSEA. The CDR3 is 12 residues long. As DNA, the CDR3 is TGCAGCGCCGACATCACGAACACTGAAGCTTTCTTT. Protein: CSADITNTEAFF. The whole variable domain, filled in from reference TRBV29-1 and TRBJ1-1, reads SAVISQKPSRDICQRGTSLTIQCQVDSQVTMMFWYRQQPGQSLTLIATANQGSEATYESGFVIDKFPISRPNLTFSTLTVSNMSPEDSSIYLCSADITNTEAFFGQGTRLTVV.

This chain connects TRBV7-2 to TRBJ1-1; the D is unclear. The germline V gene has CDR1 SGHTA and CDR2 FQGNSA. The CDR3 is 15 residues long. V dropped 4 bases and J dropped 0 bases, with 12 bases sitting between them. Here the CDR3 DNA reads TGTGCCAGCAGCTATGAAGCGGGGATGAACACTGAAGCTTTCTTT. The encoded protein is CASSYEAGMNTEAFF.

V gene TRBV18 combines with J gene TRBJ2-7; TRBD2 agrees at 15 bases. Per germline, CDR1 KGHSH and CDR2 LQKENI. This CDR3 comprises 17 residues. The V and J ends lost 1 base and 3 bases, in that order; junction bases with no gene match: 4. The CDR3 region is CASSPLGTSGGYYEQYF. The CDR3 DNA reads as TGTGCCAGCTCACCACTCGGGACTAGCGGGGGGTACTACGAGCAGTACTTC.

V usage is TRBV18 and J usage is TRBJ2-1; 9 bases are shared with TRBD1. The CDR3 spans 15 residues. Losses at the gene ends were 6 bases for V and 6 bases for J; bases not matched to a gene: 9. CDR1 KGHSH and CDR2 LQKENI come from the germline V gene. CDR3 coding DNA: TGTGCCAGCTCCCCAGGGACAGGGTCCCCCAATGAGCAGTTCTTC. Encoded protein: CASSPGTGSPNEQFF.

The V and J genes are TRBV30 and TRBJ1-1, with D maybe TRBD1 (6 bases). V gave up 3 bases and J gave up 11 bases, with 16 bases separating them. Looked up from germline, CDR1 is GTSNPN and CDR2 is SVGIG (reference sequence). The CDR3 loop spans 12 amino acids. In DNA, the CDR3 is TGTGCCTGGAGCGCCTCACAGGGTTCGGCTTTCTTT. It yields the protein CAWSASQGSAFF.

This sequence joins TRBV5-1 and TRBJ1-6; TRBD1 agrees at 7 bases. Germline V gene data show CDR1 as SGHRS and CDR2 as YFSETQ. This CDR3 spans 14 amino acids. The V gene end was trimmed by 4 bases and the J gene end by 4 bases; junction bases not matched to a gene: 2. For the CDR3, the DNA is TGCGCCAGCAGCACGGGACAGTATAATTCACCCCTCCACTTT. Its protein is CASSTGQYNSPLHF.